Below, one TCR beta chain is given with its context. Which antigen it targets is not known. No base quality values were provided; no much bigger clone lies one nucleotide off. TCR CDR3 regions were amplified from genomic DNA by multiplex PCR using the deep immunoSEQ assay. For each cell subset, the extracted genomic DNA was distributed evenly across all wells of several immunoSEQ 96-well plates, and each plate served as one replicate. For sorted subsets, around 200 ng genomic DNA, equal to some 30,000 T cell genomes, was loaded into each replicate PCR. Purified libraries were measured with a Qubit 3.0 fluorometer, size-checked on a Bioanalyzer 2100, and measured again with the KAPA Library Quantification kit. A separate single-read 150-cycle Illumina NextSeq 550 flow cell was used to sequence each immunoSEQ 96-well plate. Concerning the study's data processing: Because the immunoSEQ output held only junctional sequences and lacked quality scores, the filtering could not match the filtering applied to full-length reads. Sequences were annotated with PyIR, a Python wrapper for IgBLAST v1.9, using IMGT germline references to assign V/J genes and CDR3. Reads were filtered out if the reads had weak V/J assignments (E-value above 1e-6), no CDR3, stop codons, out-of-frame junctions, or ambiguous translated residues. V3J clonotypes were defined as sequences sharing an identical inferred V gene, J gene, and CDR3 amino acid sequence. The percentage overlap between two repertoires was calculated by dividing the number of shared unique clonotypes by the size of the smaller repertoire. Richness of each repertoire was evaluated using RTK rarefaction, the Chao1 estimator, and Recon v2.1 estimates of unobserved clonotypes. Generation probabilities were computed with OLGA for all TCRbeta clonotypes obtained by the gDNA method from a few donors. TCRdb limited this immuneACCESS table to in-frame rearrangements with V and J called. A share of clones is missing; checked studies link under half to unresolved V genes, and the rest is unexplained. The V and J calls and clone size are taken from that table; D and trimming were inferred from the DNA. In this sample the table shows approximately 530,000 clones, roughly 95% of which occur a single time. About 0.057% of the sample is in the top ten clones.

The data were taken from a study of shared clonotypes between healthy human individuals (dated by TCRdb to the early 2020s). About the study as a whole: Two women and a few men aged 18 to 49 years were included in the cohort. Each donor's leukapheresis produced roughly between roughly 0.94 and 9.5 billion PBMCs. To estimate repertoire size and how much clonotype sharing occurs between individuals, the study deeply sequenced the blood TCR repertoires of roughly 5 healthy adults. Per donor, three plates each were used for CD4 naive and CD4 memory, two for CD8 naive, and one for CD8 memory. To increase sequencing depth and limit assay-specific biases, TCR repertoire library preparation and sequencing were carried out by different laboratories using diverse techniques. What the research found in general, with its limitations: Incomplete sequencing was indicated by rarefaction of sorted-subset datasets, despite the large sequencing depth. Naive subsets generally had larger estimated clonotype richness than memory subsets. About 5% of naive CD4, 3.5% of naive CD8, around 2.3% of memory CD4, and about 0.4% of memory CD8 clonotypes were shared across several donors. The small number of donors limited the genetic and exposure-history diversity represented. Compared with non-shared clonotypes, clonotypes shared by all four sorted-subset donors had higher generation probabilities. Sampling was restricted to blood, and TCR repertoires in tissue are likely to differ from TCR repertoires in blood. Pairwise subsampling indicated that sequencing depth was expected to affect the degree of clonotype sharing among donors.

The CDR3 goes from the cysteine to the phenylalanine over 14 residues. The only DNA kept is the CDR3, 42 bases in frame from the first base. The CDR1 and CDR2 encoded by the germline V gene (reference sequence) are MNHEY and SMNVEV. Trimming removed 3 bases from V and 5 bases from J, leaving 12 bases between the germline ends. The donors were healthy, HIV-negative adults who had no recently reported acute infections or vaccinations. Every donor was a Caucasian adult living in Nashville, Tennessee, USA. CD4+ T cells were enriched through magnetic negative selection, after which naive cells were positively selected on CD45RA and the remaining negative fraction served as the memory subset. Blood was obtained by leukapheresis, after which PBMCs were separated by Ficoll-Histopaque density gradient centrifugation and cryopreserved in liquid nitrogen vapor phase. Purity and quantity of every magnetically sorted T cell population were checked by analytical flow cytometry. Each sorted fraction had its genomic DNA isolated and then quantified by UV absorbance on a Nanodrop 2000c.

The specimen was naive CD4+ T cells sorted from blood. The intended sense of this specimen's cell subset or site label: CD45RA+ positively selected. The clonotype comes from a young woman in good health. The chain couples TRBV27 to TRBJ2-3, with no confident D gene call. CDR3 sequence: CASSFLGKGDTQYF. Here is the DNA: TGTGCCAGCAGTTTTTTAGGGAAGGGAGATACGCAGTATTTT.